This T cell receptor (beta chain) was found in a study of blood T cell repertoires in COVID-19. Study overall: PBMCs, B-cell-depleted T cells, or T cells were the source of the cDNA or gDNA that made up the material.

Participant age was roughly 18 to 95 years, and participants resided in 25 or so US areas. Participant-given clinical history determined each cohort assignment. V shed 3 bases and J shed 10 bases, with 14 bases lying between them. Germline assignment: CDR1 SGDLS and CDR2 YYNGEE. The CDR3 length is 13 residues. Per the original data handling: Nucleated cell counts were estimated from reference gene primer amplification. Assay: immunoSEQ multiplex PCR; the TCRdb copy retains only in-frame clones and omits some. V, J and clone size are taken as reported in that table, and D and trimming were inferred from the DNA itself. The sample shows a few hundred thousand clones, approximately 90% of them seen only once.

The source is a woman aged 18-35 years who had recovered from COVID-19. Sequencing was done on a sample of PBMCs or T cells enriched from blood (not recorded which). The chain links TRBV9 to TRBJ1-5; perhaps TRBD1 as D (6 bases). CDR3 DNA: TGTGCCAGCAGCGAACGGACAGATCTCCCCCAGCATTTT. This gives the protein CASSERTDLPQHF.